This T cell receptor (beta chain) emerged from a study of blood T cell repertoires in COVID-19. The data were produced by immunoSEQ multiplex PCR, yet TCRdb's version contains in-frame clones alone and is incomplete. The sample contains 200,000 to 300,000 clones, approximately 90% of which appear only once. There are 16 residues in the CDR3. From germline, CDR1 is MNHNY and CDR2 SVGAGI (reference sequence). With 2 bases clipped from V and 4 bases from J, the junction kept 11 bases outside the gene matches. The chain employs TRBV6-6 and TRBJ2-7; 7 bases align to TRBD2. The receptor was derived from a woman in her thirties or forties with acute or convalescent COVID-19. Material: peripheral blood. CDR3 coding DNA: TGTGCCAGCAGTTACGGCCCCTCGGGACTATCATACGAGCAGTACGTC. This gives the protein CASSYGPSGLSYEQYV.